This T cell receptor beta chain originates from a study of PD-1 blockade in classical Hodgkin lymphoma (TCRdb year 2020). Regarding the complete study: Nivolumab dosing was 3 mg/kg intravenously every 2 weeks, continuing until either disease progression or unacceptable toxicity. The study used TCR beta sequencing and CyTOF to define a peripheral blood immune signature of response to PD-1 blockade in classical Hodgkin lymphoma.

From the germline V gene, CDR1 is SGHRS and CDR2 is YFSETQ. The CDR3 goes from the cysteine to the phenylalanine over 14 residues. Left in the record is the CDR3 DNA by itself, 42 bases read in frame from the first base. The V and J ends are trimmed by 4 bases and 3 bases, leaving 11 bases between them. The Qiagen DNeasy kit was used to extract genomic DNA from unsorted PBMCs and from the negatively selected CD4+ and CD8+ fractions. TCR beta CDR3 regions were subjected to amplification by immunoSEQ multiplex PCR with primers that anneal to V and J segments. A synthetic immune receptor repertoire was used to minimize amplification bias, and any residual bias was removed computationally once sequencing was done. In the source study's methods: Repertoire diversity was quantified as the Shannon entropy index using custom Python scripts. Unsorted, CD4+ and CD8+ repertoires were analyzed separately, except for combined analyses in which CD4+ and CD8+ sequences were merged in silico. Clonal expansion was defined as at least a 2-fold frequency increase after treatment relative to C1D1, with a pseudocount of 0.5 for undetected baseline clones. Singleton clones were defined as clones with 0 or 1 copy at C1D1, and non-singleton clones were defined as clones with 2 or more copies. Clones expanded in unsorted samples were assigned a CD4+, CD8+ or unknown annotation through matching of protein sequences in sorted samples from the same patient. Wilcoxon tests were applied to paired samples to test diversity changes from C1D1 to C4D1. Entries here come from immuneACCESS through TCRdb and include only in-frame sequences with V and J called. Some clones fail to appear in such tables; in the studies checked, an unresolved V gene covers under half of the shortfall, and the cause of the remainder is unknown. That table furnishes V, J and clone size, whereas the DNA furnished D and trimming. The sample table contains tens of thousands of clones; only one count was recorded for nearly 90% of them. The ten biggest clones cover approximately 8.4% of the sample.

Here is what the overall study found, with its caveats: By C4D1, a significant rise was seen in CD4+ TCR diversity but not in CD8+ TCR diversity (p=0.0027 vs p=0.16), and the rise was most apparent among complete responders (p=0.02). Trial patients achieving complete response had baseline diversity similar to newly diagnosed patients, whereas partial responders and progressors had significantly lower diversity. Baseline TCR diversity was reported to be lower in newly diagnosed patients than in healthy donors, and even lower in relapsed/refractory patients. Lower diversity was seen in patients whose nivolumab began less than 1 year after ASCT, and these patients were left out of later analyses so that immune reconstitution would not confound the results. The study covered only a single clinical trial cohort, and the causes of the repertoire differences, possibly disease activity or prior therapy, were still not defined.

A remark on this clone: Its antigen is unknown. No much larger clone is present one base from it, and per-base qualities are unavailable.

This specimen's time point label, per the study, means: cycle 4 day 1 (C4D1), after less than 7 weeks of nivolumab. Every trial patient had relapsed after autologous stem cell transplantation, and cohorts A, B and C differed in prior brentuximab vedotin exposure. The trial cohort was composed of over 50 patients with relapsed/refractory classical Hodgkin lymphoma, for whom complete response, partial response or progressive disease was recorded as best overall response. In the multi-cohort phase II CheckMate 205 trial, trial patients received single-agent nivolumab. An independent review committee assessed best overall response using the 2007 International Working Group response criteria. Trial PBMCs were obtained immediately prior to nivolumab initiation (C1D1) and on therapy at cycle 2 day 1 and cycle 4 day 1. Peripheral blood was collected in 8 mL Vacutainer Cell Preparation Tubes, from which PBMCs were isolated by centrifugation and then cryopreserved.

The specimen comprised peripheral blood mononuclear cells (PBMCs), sampled before the fourth cycle of nivolumab. This chain is built from TRBV5-1 and TRBJ1-3; 6 matching bases give a weak D call of TRBD1. The receptor was isolated from a human donor with classical Hodgkin lymphoma. The CDR3 has the sequence CASSEQGGGNTIYF. The bases read TGCGCCAGCAGCGAACAGGGTGGTGGAAACACCATATATTTT.